Following are 11 T cell receptor beta chains from one sample sequenced in a study of cytomegalovirus exposure and HLA in healthy donors (dated by TCRdb to about 2017). The library was prepared using the immunoSEQ multiplex PCR assay. The multiplex PCR relied on a mix of 60 forward primers for TCR Vbeta segments and 13 reverse primers for TCR Jbeta segments. In its TCRdb copy, this immuneACCESS table keeps in-frame sequences only and misses some clones. Where compared with another copy, unresolved V genes explain less than half of these, and the others have no known cause. The sample profile shows roughly 170,000 clones; 75% to 90% of them were found once. Around 4.3% of the sample is taken by the ten largest. Sequenced: PBMCs. The receptors originated from a woman aged 45-65 years in good health and CMV-seropositive.

A few counts support this clone. J is TRBJ1-4 and V is TRBV30, with a tentative D call TRBD1 (5 bases). The CDR3 length is 14 residues. Germline CDR1 and CDR2: GTSNPN and SVGIG (reference sequence). V was trimmed by 1 base and J by 8 bases, leaving 14 bases between them. The chain's CDR3 is CAWSGEGVSEKLFF. The DNA of the CDR3 is TGTGCCTGGAGTGGCGAAGGGGTCTCGGAAAAACTGTTTTTT.

The chain links TRBV30 to TRBJ1-2, with D perhaps matching TRBD1 (6 bases). The CDR3 is 13 amino acids. Per germline, CDR1 GTSNPN and CDR2 SVGIG (reference sequence). V gave up 4 bases and J gave up 4 bases, with 13 bases separating them. The CDR3 region has the DNA TGTGCCTGGAAGGTTCAGGGGAGCTATGGCTACACCTTC. Protein sequence: CAWKVQGSYGYTF.

For this clone: One end of the junction is discordant with germline, which a read error may explain. This chain joins TRBV2 and TRBJ1-2, with TRBD1 identical over 7 bases. This CDR3 is 15 amino acids long. From germline, CDR1 is SNHLY and CDR2 FYNNEI. CDR3 bases: TGTGCCAGCAGCGAAGGGACAGTGTACGAAACTGGCTACACCTTC. Amino acids: CASSEGTVYETGYTF.

The chain joins TRBV29-1 to TRBJ2-7, with TRBD1 identical over 8 bases. From germline, CDR1 is SQVTM and CDR2 ANQGSEA. This CDR3 is built from 13 residues. Losses at the gene ends were 5 bases for V and 3 bases for J; bases not matched to a gene: 6. The DNA of the CDR3 is TGCAGCGTTAAACAGGGGGGAGGCTACGAGCAGTACTTC. This encodes CSVKQGGGYEQYF.

The chain carries TRBV5-1 and TRBJ1-6, with 7 bases identical to TRBD1. Unmatched junction bases numbered 2, after V lost 2 bases and J lost 3 bases. CDR3 length equals 15 residues. The V gene's germline CDR1 is SGHRS and CDR2 YFSETQ. The CDR3 coding sequence is TGCGCCAGCAGCTTTGGACAGGACTATAATTCACCCCTCCACTTT. This codes for CASSFGQDYNSPLHF. Filled out from reference TRBV5-1 and TRBJ1-6, the complete variable domain reads KAGVTQTPRYLIKTRGQQVTLSCSPISGHRSVSWYQQTPGQGLQFLFEYFSETQRNKGNFPGRFSGRQFSNSRSEMNVSTLELGDSALYLCASSFGQDYNSPLHFGNGTRLTVT.

This chain's CDR3 is CASSPRDRVRNTEAFF. The CDR3 nucleotides read TGCGCCAGCAGCCCCCGGGACAGGGTCCGGAACACTGAAGCTTTCTTT. This rearrangement joins TRBV4-1 to TRBJ1-1; 9 bases are shared with TRBD1. V shed 4 bases, J shed 1 base, and the junction held 7 bases outside the gene matches. This CDR3 comprises 16 residues. CDR1 MGHRA and CDR2 YSYEKL come from the germline V gene.

This clone appeared a few times. The chain couples TRBV19 to TRBJ1-2; TRBD1 is a possible D gene (5 bases). This CDR3 comprises 15 residues. V lost 0 bases, J lost 2 bases, and 10 bases lay in between. Germline V gene sequence: CDR1 LNHDA, CDR2 SQIVND (reference sequence). The CDR3 nucleotides are TGTGCCAGTAGTATAGATCGCAGGGCCAACTATGGCTACACCTTC. Translated, it gives CASSIDRRANYGYTF.

This clone has a single count. This sequence joins TRBV15 and TRBJ1-3, with no clear D. The CDR3 runs to 17 residues. Trimming took 0 bases from V and 0 from J, leaving 12 bases between them. The germline CDR1 and CDR2 sequences are LNHNV and YYDKDF (reference sequence). The CDR3 bases are TGTGCCACCAGCAGAGAATCAGGAATCTACTCTGGAAACACCATATATTTT. It is translated as CATSRESGIYSGNTIYF.

About this clone itself: This same CDR3 is encoded by further DNA sequences in the sample. The chain carries TRBV4-1 and TRBJ2-5, with TRBD1 identical over 8 bases. Germline lookup yields CDR1 MGHRA and CDR2 YSYEKL. This CDR3 spans 15 amino acids. The ends lost 2 bases at V and 5 bases at J; junction bases unmatched: 7. The chain's CDR3 is CASSQRFNRGETQYF. Written as DNA, the CDR3 is TGCGCCAGCAGCCAACGATTCAACAGGGGGGAGACCCAGTACTTC.

The chain employs TRBV18 and TRBJ1-5, with a tentative D call TRBD1 (5 bases). The length of the CDR3 is 14 residues. Between the trimmed V and J ends, which lost 0 bases and 5 bases, there was a span of 8 bases. The germline V gene encodes CDR1 KGHSH and CDR2 LQKENI. CDR3 sequence reads: CASSPPGVYQPQHF. In DNA form, the CDR3 reads TGTGCCAGCTCACCACCAGGGGTATATCAGCCCCAGCATTTT. Full variable domain (outside the CDR3, taken from reference TRBV18 and TRBJ1-5): NAGVMQNPRHLVRRRGQEARLRCSPMKGHSHVYWYRQLPEEGLKFMVYLQKENIIDESGMPKERFSAEFPKEGPSILRIQQVVRGDSAAYFCASSPPGVYQPQHFGDGTRLSIL.

CDR3 in DNA: TGTGCCAGCAGCCCGCACGCCGGGGGTTTCTATGGCTACACCTTC. Protein: CASSPHAGGFYGYTF. This chain joins TRBV7-2 and TRBJ1-2, with D perhaps TRBD1 (5 bases). V gave up 5 bases and J gave up 4 bases, with 17 bases separating them. This CDR3 comprises 15 residues. Germline CDR1 SGHTA, CDR2 FQGNSA.